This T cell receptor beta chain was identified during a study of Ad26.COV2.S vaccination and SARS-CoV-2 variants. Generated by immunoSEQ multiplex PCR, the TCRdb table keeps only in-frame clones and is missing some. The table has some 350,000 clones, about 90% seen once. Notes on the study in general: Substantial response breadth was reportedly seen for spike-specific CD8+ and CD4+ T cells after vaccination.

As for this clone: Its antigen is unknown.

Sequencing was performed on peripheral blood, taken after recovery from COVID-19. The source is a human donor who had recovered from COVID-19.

The chain's CDR3 is CASSPWDRSYSGANVLTF. CDR3 sequence (DNA): TGTGCCAGCAGCCCTTGGGACAGGTCTTACTCTGGGGCCAACGTCCTGACTTTC. This chain joins TRBV14 and TRBJ2-6; TRBD1 matches at 8 bases. From germline, CDR1 is SGHDN and CDR2 FVKESK. Trimming cost V 4 bases and J 0 bases; bases outside gene matches: 8. The CDR3 is made up of 18 amino acids.